The rows below give T cell receptor beta chains drawn from one sample of a study of OX40 agonist ivuxolimab in advanced cancers. The protocol was immunoSEQ multiplex PCR, while the TCRdb copy is restricted to in-frame clones and leaves out a portion. The sample includes over 70,000 clones, about 88% of them seen just once. The sample was CD4+ or CD8+ T cells sorted from blood, taken in a trial of the OX40 agonist ivuxolimab. Receptor source: an adult with an advanced solid tumor such as melanoma, head and neck, liver or kidney cancer. Each CDR3 is given with its conserved first and last residue. The order of the fields is J gene, V gene, clone size, D gene, CDR3 DNA, CDR3 protein. D genes are given only for firm matches. A row's size may be missing; if present it is once, few, many or a size class.

TRBJ2-3,TRBV27,once,TRBD2,TGTGCCAGCAGTCCGGGACTAGCGGGGACGACAAGTACGCAGTATTTT,CASSPGLAGTTSTQYF
TRBJ1-2,TRBV6-5,-,-,TGTGCCAGCAGTTCGTCAGGACCGTATGACTACACCTTC,CASSSSGPYDYTF
TRBJ1-2,TRBV6-5,-,-,TGTGCCAGCAGTTACCGCCAGGACAGTAACTATGGCTACACCTTC,CASSYRQDSNYGYTF
TRBJ2-3,TRBV6-6,-,-,TGTGCCAGCAACCAACCCAGCGGCCCCACAGATACGCAGTATTTT,CASNQPSGPTDTQYF
TRBJ1-6,TRBV14,-,-,TGTGCCAGCAGCCAAATACAGAAGAATTCACCCCTCCACTTT,CASSQIQKNSPLHF
TRBJ2-7,TRBV5-1,-,-,TGCGCCAGCAGCTTGGTCTACCTCTACGAGCAGTACTTC,CASSLVYLYEQYF
TRBJ1-1,TRBV5-8,-,-,TGTGCCAGCAGCCCCGCGGGACTGGGGAGAAACACTGAAGCTTTCTTT,CASSPAGLGRNTEAFF
TRBJ1-6,TRBV5-5,few,-,TGTGCCAGCAGCTTAAGCGGGGGCAATTCACCCCTCCACTTT,CASSLSGGNSPLHF
TRBJ2-5,TRBV18,-,-,TGTGCCAGCTCACCACGGCAACAAGAGACCCAGTACTTC,CASSPRQQETQYF
TRBJ2-7,TRBV6-1,-,-,TGTGCCTCAGCAGTCTCCTACGAGCAGTACTTC,CASAVSYEQYF
TRBJ2-4,TRBV19,-,-,TGTGCCAGTAGTAACCACAGGGAAAACATTCAGTACTTC,CASSNHRENIQYF
TRBJ1-2,TRBV10-2,-,TRBD1,TGCGCCAGCAGTGAGTCGACGGCAGGGGGAGGCTACACCTTC,CASSESTAGGGYTF
TRBJ1-6,TRBV5-4,many,-,TGTGCCAGCAGCCCTCCAGGTGATTGGATTTCAGGCTCACCCCTCCACTTT,CASSPPGDWISGSPLHF
TRBJ1-1,TRBV7-2,-,TRBD1,TGTGCCAGCAGCTTAGTTATGGGACAGAAGCTCACTGAAGCTTTCTTT,CASSLVMGQKLTEAFF
TRBJ2-7,TRBV19,-,-,TGTGCCAGTAGTAGGCCGATAGGGGCTTACTACGAGCAGTACTTC,CASSRPIGAYYEQYF
TRBJ1-1,TRBV29-1,-,TRBD1,TGCAGCGTTGAAGGGACAGGGACCACTGAAGCTTTCTTT,CSVEGTGTTEAFF
TRBJ1-6,TRBV4-3,-,-,TGCGCCAGTGGCGGCCGGGATTCACCCCTCCACTTT,CASGGRDSPLHF
TRBJ2-3,TRBV7-2,-,-,TGTGCCAGCAGCTTAGGAGCGCAGTATTTT,CASSLGAQYF
TRBJ1-6,TRBV5-5,few,-,TGTGCCAGCAGCCGCCTTCAGGATAATTCACCCCTCCACTTT,CASSRLQDNSPLHF
TRBJ2-7,TRBV7-8,-,TRBD2,TGTGCCAGCAGCTTAAGGGGTAGCGGGGACGAGCAGTACTTC,CASSLRGSGDEQYF
TRBJ2-3,TRBV6-5,-,-,TGTGCCAGCAGTTATGACCCCAAAGGCGCAGATACGCAGTATTTT,CASSYDPKGADTQYF
TRBJ2-7,TRBV5-1,-,-,TGCGCCAGCAGCTTTCCCCGGGACAGTGGGACTAGTAGTTTCTACGAGCAGTACTTC,CASSFPRDSGTSSFYEQYF
TRBJ1-2,TRBV14,-,-,TGTGCCAGCAGCCAAGACCCCCGAGGGACCGATGGCTACACCTTC,CASSQDPRGTDGYTF
TRBJ1-5,TRBV6-1,-,TRBD1,TGTGCCAGCAGTGTGCAGGGGGCGTATAGCAATCAGCCCCAGCATTTT,CASSVQGAYSNQPQHF
TRBJ2-7,TRBV5-1,-,-,TGCGCCAGCGGGGCCGGGAACTACGAGCAGTACTTC,CASGAGNYEQYF
TRBJ2-7,TRBV7-9,-,TRBD1,TGTGCCAGCAGCTTGGGACAGGGGGTCGAAGAGCAGTACTTC,CASSLGQGVEEQYF
TRBJ1-3,TRBV28,-,-,TGTGCCAGCAGTTTAGGGTCTGGAAATTCTGGAAACACCATATATTTT,CASSLGSGNSGNTIYF
TRBJ2-2,TRBV18,-,-,TGTGCCAGCTCACCAGCCGGGGAGCTGTTTTTT,CASSPAGELFF
TRBJ1-2,TRBV7-2,-,TRBD1,TGTGCCAGCAGCCCAAACCTGGGACAGGGTGGCTATGGCTACACCTTC,CASSPNLGQGGYGYTF
TRBJ1-4,TRBV7-8,-,-,TGTGCCAGCAGCTTAGGAGGGGCAATGGGGGAAAAACTGTTTTTT,CASSLGGAMGEKLFF
TRBJ1-2,TRBV6-5,-,TRBD1,TGTGCCAGCAGTACAGGGGGGATAGAAAGCTACACCTTC,CASSTGGIESYTF
TRBJ2-7,TRBV12-5,-,TRBD2,TGTGCTAGTGGTTTGGAGGGGGGACTAGCGGGCGAGCAGTACTTC,CASGLEGGLAGEQYF
TRBJ2-3,TRBV7-9,-,TRBD2,TGTGCCAGCAGCCAAACGGGGGGGTTCACAGATACGCAGTATTTT,CASSQTGGFTDTQYF
TRBJ2-1,TRBV5-4,-,TRBD2,TGTGCCAGCAGCTTGGGAGAGCGGGGGGCTGGGAATGAGCAGTTCTTC,CASSLGERGAGNEQFF
TRBJ2-7,TRBV4-2,many,TRBD1,TGTGCCAGCAGCTACGGGACAGCCTCTTCCTACGAGCAGTACTTC,CASSYGTASSYEQYF
TRBJ2-3,TRBV6-5,-,-,TGTGCCAGCAGTTACTCTCGACAGGCTCTCACAGATACGCAGTATTTT,CASSYSRQALTDTQYF
TRBJ1-1,TRBV25-1,-,-,TGTGCCAGCAGTGAATCGCGGGGGGCAATTAACACTGAAGCTTTCTTT,CASSESRGAINTEAFF
TRBJ1-1,TRBV4-3,-,-,TGCGCCAGCAGCCTATCATCTGGAGGGGTGAACACTGAAGCTTTCTTT,CASSLSSGGVNTEAFF
TRBJ1-2,TRBV29-1,-,-,TGCAGCGTTGACTCACAGTGGGGGAACTATGGCTACACCTTC,CSVDSQWGNYGYTF
TRBJ2-2,TRBV19,-,-,TGTGCCAGTACGGTCAGGAACACCGGGGAGCTGTTTTTT,CASTVRNTGELFF
TRBJ1-4,TRBV7-6,-,TRBD1,TGTGCCAGCAGCCCCCGACAGGGGGAGAGTGAAAAACTGTTTTTT,CASSPRQGESEKLFF
TRBJ1-6,TRBV9,-,TRBD1,TGTGCCAGCAGCGTACGGGGACAGGGGAATTCACCCCTCCACTTT,CASSVRGQGNSPLHF
TRBJ1-5,TRBV21-1,-,-,TGTGCCAGCAGCAAAAGGGACAGGGGGCGGATATCTCAGCCCCAGCATTTT,CASSKRDRGRISQPQHF
TRBJ1-2,TRBV6-5,-,-,TGTGCCAGCAGTTACGGGTTGGGGGCGAATGGCTACACCTTC,CASSYGLGANGYTF
TRBJ1-3,TRBV28,-,-,TGTGCCAGCAGTCAAGGGCAGGTCTCTGGAAACACCATATATTTT,CASSQGQVSGNTIYF
TRBJ2-7,TRBV15,-,-,TGTGCCACCAGCAGAGATCGTAGGGCAAGCTCCTACGAGCAGTACTTC,CATSRDRRASSYEQYF
TRBJ2-3,TRBV10-3,-,-,TGTGCCATCAGGGTGACAGATACGCAGTATTTT,CAIRVTDTQYF
TRBJ2-3,TRBV9,-,-,TGTGCCAGCAGCCTAGGGACCACGGATACGCAGTATTTT,CASSLGTTDTQYF
TRBJ1-5,TRBV2,-,-,TGTGCCAGCAGTGCGAAACTCCCTCCGCAGCCCCAGCATTTT,CASSAKLPPQPQHF
TRBJ1-1,TRBV6-4,-,-,TGTGCCAGCAGTGACCCGAGGGGGAACACTGAAGCTTTCTTT,CASSDPRGNTEAFF
TRBJ1-5,TRBV19,-,-,TGTGCCAGTAGTATACAATATAGCAATCAGCCCCAGCATTTT,CASSIQYSNQPQHF
TRBJ2-3,TRBV9,-,-,TGTGCCAGCAGCGTAGGTACAGGTACGCAGTATTTT,CASSVGTGTQYF
TRBJ1-6,TRBV7-9,-,-,TGTGCCAGCAGCTTAGGGTCAGGGGACCTTTCACCCCTCCACTTT,CASSLGSGDLSPLHF